These 4 T cell receptor beta chains share one sample of origin, sequenced in a study of cytomegalovirus exposure and HLA in healthy donors. The PCR made use of 60 Vbeta and 13 Jbeta primers. TCRdb keeps only in-frame clones here, not all; method: immunoSEQ multiplex PCR. The repertoire holds 90,000 to 130,000 clones, about 90% seen once, with 1.5% to 2% in the top ten. Sequencing was done on a sample of PBMCs. These receptors were obtained from a man aged 40-49 years in good health and CMV-seronegative.

V is TRBV28 and J is TRBJ2-4; 8 bases map to TRBD1. V shed 7 bases and J 0 bases; nucleotides not matched to a gene: 11. The CDR3 is made up of 17 amino acids. CDR1 and CDR2 from the germline V gene are MDHEN and SYDVKM. The CDR3 nucleotides read TGTGCCAGCACCCCAGACAGGGGACAACTAGCCAAAAACATTCAGTACTTC. Its protein is CASTPDRGQLAKNIQYF.

The chain is built from TRBV2 and TRBJ2-1, with 11 positions matching TRBD1. V was clipped by 4 bases and J by 6 bases; unmatched bases: 5. This CDR3 has 15 amino acids. Germline V gene lookup returns CDR1 SNHLY and CDR2 FYNNEI. This CDR3 reads CASSAIGTGGNEQFF. Here the CDR3 DNA reads TGTGCCAGCAGTGCGATTGGGACAGGGGGCAATGAGCAGTTCTTC. Full variable domain (rest looked up from reference TRBV2 and TRBJ2-1): EPEVTQTPSHQVTQMGQEVILRCVPISNHLYFYWYRQILGQKVEFLVSFYNNEISEKSEIFDDQFSVERPDGSNFTLKIRSTKLEDSAMYFCASSAIGTGGNEQFFGPGTRLTVL.

This clone appeared once. The gene calls are TRBV9 and TRBJ1-6; 7 bases align to TRBD1. V dropped 2 bases and J dropped 8; count of bases not matched to a gene: 4. The CDR3 has 14 residues. Germline V gene sequence: CDR1 SGDLS, CDR2 YYNGEE. CDR3 bases: TGTGCCAGCAGCGTGGGACAGCGGGATTCACCCCTCCACTTT. Encoded protein: CASSVGQRDSPLHF.

This clone was seen a handful of times. The chain couples TRBV2 to TRBJ2-5; tentatively, D is TRBD2 (5 bases). This CDR3 comprises 12 residues. The V end was cut by 3 bases, the J end by 4 bases, with 6 bases between. Germline loops: CDR1 SNHLY, CDR2 FYNNEI. The CDR3 region is CASSEDLETQYF. CDR3 DNA: TGTGCCAGCAGTGAGGACTTAGAGACCCAGTACTTC.